These T cell receptor beta chains were read from a single sample in a study of blood T cells in healthy people across ages. TCRdb called the 5' RACE reads again in MiXCR, with one record for every CDR3 protein. Of hundreds of thousands of distinct CDR3 sequences in the sample, about 62% were seen once. Source material: blood. These receptors came from a man aged 30-40 years in good health. Each CDR3 is given with its conserved first and last residue. A D gene is named only where the DNA matches it firmly. Only some rows state a clone size, as once, few, many or a class for expanded clones.

CDR3 length	V gene	J gene	clone size	D gene	CDR3 DNA	CDR3 protein
13	TRBV6-1	TRBJ2-7	few	NA	TGTGCCAGCCAGAGCAAGAGGACAGACGAGCAGTACTTC	CASQSKRTDEQYF
15	TRBV7-2	TRBJ2-1	few	TRBD2	TGTGCCAGCAGCTTAGATGGCGGGAGCATGAATGAGCAGTTCTTC	CASSLDGGSMNEQFF
14	TRBV12-3/TRBV12-4	TRBJ2-5	NA	NA	TGTGCCAGCAGTTTGACAAGGAGTGAAGAGACCCAGTACTTC	CASSLTRSEETQYF
14	TRBV29-1	TRBJ1-2	NA	TRBD1	TGCAGCGTGACAGGGGGCTACGCCGGCTATGGCTACACCTTC	CSVTGGYAGYGYTF
14	TRBV13	TRBJ1-2	many	NA	TGTGCCAGCAGGAGGAGGGTAGCTAACTATGGCTACACCTTC	CASRRRVANYGYTF
17	TRBV4-3	TRBJ2-1	NA	TRBD2	TGCGCCAGCAGCAGACGTGGGCTAGCGGACTCCTACAATGAGCAGTTCTTC	CASSRRGLADSYNEQFF
14	TRBV7-2	TRBJ2-1	NA	NA	TGTGCCAGCAGCTTAGCAATCGGAAGCAATGAGCAGTTCTTC	CASSLAIGSNEQFF
15	TRBV6-1	TRBJ2-5	few	TRBD2	TGTGCCAGCAGTCCCCGACTAGCGGGCCAAGAGACCCAGTACTTC	CASSPRLAGQETQYF
14	TRBV20-1	TRBJ2-7	few	NA	TGCAGTGCTGCAACCGGGACACCGAGTTACGAGCAGTACTTC	CSAATGTPSYEQYF
16	TRBV29-1	TRBJ2-1	NA	NA	TGCAGCGTGGAAACAGGGGCGGGAGCCGGCTACAATGAGCAGTTCTTC	CSVETGAGAGYNEQFF
18	TRBV3-1	TRBJ1-6	NA	NA	TGTGCCAGCAGCTCCGGGGCACTAGGGGGATTTGAAAATTCACCCCTCCACTTT	CASSSGALGGFENSPLHF
15	TRBV15	TRBJ1-2	NA	TRBD1	TGTGCCACCTTGCCCGGGACAGGGTCGTGGTATGGCTACACCTTC	CATLPGTGSWYGYTF
12	TRBV20-1	TRBJ2-7	NA	NA	TGCAGTGCTAGGGACTCCAGGGACGAGCAGTACTTC	CSARDSRDEQYF
18	TRBV10-3	TRBJ2-7	NA	TRBD2	TGTGCCATCAGTGACGGGGCGGGAGGGCCACCTTACTACTACGAGCAGTACTTC	CAISDGAGGPPYYYEQYF
15	TRBV4-3	TRBJ2-7	NA	NA	TGCGCCAGCAGCCAAGGGTTGGGCTTTTGGGGCGAGCAGTACTTC	CASSQGLGFWGEQYF
15	TRBV5-1	TRBJ2-2	NA	NA	TGCGCCAGCAGCCTACAGGGAAGGGACACCGGGGAGCTGTTTTTT	CASSLQGRDTGELFF
12	TRBV2	TRBJ2-3	NA	NA	TGTGCCAGCAGGCCTGGCTTAGATACGCAGTATTTT	CASRPGLDTQYF
8	TRBV20-1	TRBJ2-7	NA	NA	TGCACGGCTGACGAGCAGTACTTC	CTADEQYF
14	TRBV7-2	TRBJ1-4	NA	NA	TGTGCCAGCAGCCGAGACCGGACAGCTGAAAAACTGTTTTTT	CASSRDRTAEKLFF
16	TRBV7-2	TRBJ2-1	NA	NA	TGTTCCAGCAGCTTCCCCTGGGGGGGCGAGGCAAATGAGCAGTTCTTC	CSSSFPWGGEANEQFF
14	TRBV5-1	TRBJ2-7	NA	TRBD1	TGCGCCAGCAGCCAAAGACAGGGGGTCGCCGAGCAGTACTTC	CASSQRQGVAEQYF
12	TRBV29-1	TRBJ2-1	few	TRBD2	TGCAGCCAGGGGACTAGTGGGAATGAGCAGTTCTTC	CSQGTSGNEQFF
14	TRBV7-9	TRBJ1-2	NA	NA	TGTGCCAGCAGCTTAGATGAGGGGAGCTATGGCTACACCTTC	CASSLDEGSYGYTF
13	TRBV25-1	TRBJ2-5	NA	NA	TGTGCCAGCAGTGACGCGGAGGGAGAGACCCAGTACTTC	CASSDAEGETQYF
19	TRBV4-1	TRBJ2-1	few	TRBD2	TGCGCCAGCAGCCAAGAATTAGCGGGAGCCCCTATAGCTTACAATGAGCAGTTCTTC	CASSQELAGAPIAYNEQFF
11	TRBV30	TRBJ2-7	NA	NA	TGTGCCTGGAGTGTAGCGTCTATTCAGTACTTC	CAWSVASIQYF
14	TRBV7-3	TRBJ2-7	NA	NA	TGTGCCAGCAGCCCCTGGCCTTTTGGCTACGAGCAGTACTTC	CASSPWPFGYEQYF
15	TRBV28	TRBJ2-5	NA	TRBD1	TGTGCCAGCAGTTTATGGGACAGGGATCAAGAGACCCAGTACTTC	CASSLWDRDQETQYF
18	TRBV20-1	TRBJ1-1	NA	NA	TGCAGTGCTAGAGTGTGGAGCAGGAAGCCTGAGGAGTACACTGAAGCTTTCTTT	CSARVWSRKPEEYTEAFF
15	TRBV7-8	TRBJ2-1	NA	NA	TGTGCCAGCAGCTCTGGTCCAGGGCAGGTATCCGGGCAGTTCTTC	CASSSGPGQVSGQFF
13	TRBV28	TRBJ1-5	NA	NA	TGTGCCAGCAGCTTCAACGGGCTTGGTCCCCAGCATTTT	CASSFNGLGPQHF
20	TRBV7-9	TRBJ2-3	NA	NA	TGTGCCAGCAGCTTATGGCAGGGTGTGGGGTTTAGCCCTAGCACAGATACGCAGTATTTT	CASSLWQGVGFSPSTDTQYF
14	TRBV27	TRBJ1-4	NA	NA	TGTGCCAGCGGACTTCAGCGGTTAGGTGAAAAACTGTTTTTT	CASGLQRLGEKLFF
14	TRBV4-2	TRBJ1-2	NA	NA	TGTGCCAGCAGCCAAGACGGGGTTTTCTATGGCTACACCTTC	CASSQDGVFYGYTF
16	TRBV7-2	TRBJ2-6	once	NA	TGTGCCAGCAGCTTAGTTGGGACCGCAGGGGCCAACGTCCTGACTTTC	CASSLVGTAGANVLTF
12	TRBV2	TRBJ1-2	once	NA	TGTGCCAGCAGTGAGCAAAACTATGGCTACACCTTC	CASSEQNYGYTF
14	TRBV28	TRBJ2-5	NA	TRBD1	TGTGCCAGCAGTTTAACAGGGGTTCGAGAGACCCAGTACTTC	CASSLTGVRETQYF
14	TRBV7-9	TRBJ2-4	few	NA	TGTGCCAGCAGCCCACGGATGGGCAAAAACATTCAGTACTTC	CASSPRMGKNIQYF
14	TRBV7-2	TRBJ2-5	NA	NA	TGTGCCAGCAGCCCGGGGGCTCCCCCAGAGACCCAGTACTTC	CASSPGAPPETQYF
13	TRBV20-1	TRBJ2-4	NA	NA	TGCAGTGCTAGAAAGCTAGCCAAAAACATTCAGTACTTC	CSARKLAKNIQYF
15	TRBV20-1	TRBJ2-7	NA	TRBD1	TGCAGTGCGACCCAAAGGGACAGGGGAGAGGACGAGCAGTACTTC	CSATQRDRGEDEQYF